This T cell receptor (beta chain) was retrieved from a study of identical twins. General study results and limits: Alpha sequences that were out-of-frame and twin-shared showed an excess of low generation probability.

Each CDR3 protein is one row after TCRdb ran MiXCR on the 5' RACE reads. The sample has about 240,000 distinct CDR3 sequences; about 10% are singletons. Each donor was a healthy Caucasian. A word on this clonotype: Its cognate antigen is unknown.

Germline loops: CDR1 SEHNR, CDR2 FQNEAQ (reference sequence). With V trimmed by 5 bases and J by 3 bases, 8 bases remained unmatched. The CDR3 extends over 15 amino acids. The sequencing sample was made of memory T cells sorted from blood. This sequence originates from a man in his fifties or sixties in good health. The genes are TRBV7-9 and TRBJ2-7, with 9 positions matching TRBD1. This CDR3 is CASSPTGTGFYEQYF. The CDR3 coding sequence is TGTGCCAGCAGCCCGACCGGGACAGGGTTCTACGAGCAGTACTTC. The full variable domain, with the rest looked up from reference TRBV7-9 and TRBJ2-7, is DTGVSQNPRHKITKRGQNVTFRCDPISEHNRLYWYRQTLGQGPEFLTYFQNEAQLEKSRLLSDRFSAERPKGSFSTLEIQRTEQGDSAMYLCASSPTGTGFYEQYFGPGTRLTVT.